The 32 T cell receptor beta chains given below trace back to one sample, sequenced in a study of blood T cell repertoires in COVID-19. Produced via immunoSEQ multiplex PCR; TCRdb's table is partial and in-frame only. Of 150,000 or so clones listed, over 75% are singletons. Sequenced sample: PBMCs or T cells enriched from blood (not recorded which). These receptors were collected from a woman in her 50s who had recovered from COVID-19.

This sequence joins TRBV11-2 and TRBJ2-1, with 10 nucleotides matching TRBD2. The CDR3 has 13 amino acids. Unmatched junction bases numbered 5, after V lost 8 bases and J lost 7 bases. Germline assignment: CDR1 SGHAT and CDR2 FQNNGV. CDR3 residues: CASGLAGGNEQFF. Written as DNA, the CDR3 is TGTGCCAGCGGTTTAGCGGGAGGAAATGAGCAGTTCTTC.

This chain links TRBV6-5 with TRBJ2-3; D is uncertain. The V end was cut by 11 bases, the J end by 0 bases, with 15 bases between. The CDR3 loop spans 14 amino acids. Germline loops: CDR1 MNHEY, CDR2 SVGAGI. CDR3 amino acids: CAVLGPPSTDTQYF. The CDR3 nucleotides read TGTGCCGTCCTTGGGCCCCCCAGCACAGATACGCAGTATTTT.

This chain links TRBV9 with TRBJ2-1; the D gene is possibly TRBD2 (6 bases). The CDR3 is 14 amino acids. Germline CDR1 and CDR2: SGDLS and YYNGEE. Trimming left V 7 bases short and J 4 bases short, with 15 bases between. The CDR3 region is CASARRDAYNEQFF. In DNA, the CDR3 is TGTGCCAGCGCCAGGAGGGACGCTTACAATGAGCAGTTCTTC.

CDR3: CASSPKGGSLNTEAFF. The CDR3 nucleotides read TGTGCCAGCAGCCCGAAAGGCGGCAGTCTGAACACTGAAGCTTTCTTT. V and J are TRBV9 and TRBJ1-1, with D uncertain. The CDR3 has 16 amino acids. V lost 4 bases and J 0 bases, leaving 16 bases between the germline ends. The germline V gene has CDR1 SGDLS and CDR2 YYNGEE. Together with reference TRBV9 and TRBJ1-1, the CDR3 gives the full variable domain: DSGVTQTPKHLITATGQRVTLRCSPRSGDLSVYWYQQSLDQGLQFLIQYYNGEERAKGNILERFSAQQFPDLHSELNLSSLELGDSALYFCASSPKGGSLNTEAFFGQGTRLTVV.

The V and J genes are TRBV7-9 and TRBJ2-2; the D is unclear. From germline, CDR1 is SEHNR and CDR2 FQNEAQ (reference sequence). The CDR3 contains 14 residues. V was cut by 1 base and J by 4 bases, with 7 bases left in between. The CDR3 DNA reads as TGTGCCAGCAGCTTAGATCTGTTCACCGGGGAGCTGTTTTTT. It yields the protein CASSLDLFTGELFF. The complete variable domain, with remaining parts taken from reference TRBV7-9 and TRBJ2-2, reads DTGVSQNPRHKITKRGQNVTFRCDPISEHNRLYWYRQTLGQGPEFLTYFQNEAQLEKSRLLSDRFSAERPKGSFSTLEIQRTEQGDSAMYLCASSLDLFTGELFFGEGSRLTVL.

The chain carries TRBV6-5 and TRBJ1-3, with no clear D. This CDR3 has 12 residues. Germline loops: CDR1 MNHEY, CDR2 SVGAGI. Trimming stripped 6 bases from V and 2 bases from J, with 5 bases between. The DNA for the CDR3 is TGTGCCAGCAGCACAGCTGGAAACACCATATATTTT. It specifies CASSTAGNTIYF.

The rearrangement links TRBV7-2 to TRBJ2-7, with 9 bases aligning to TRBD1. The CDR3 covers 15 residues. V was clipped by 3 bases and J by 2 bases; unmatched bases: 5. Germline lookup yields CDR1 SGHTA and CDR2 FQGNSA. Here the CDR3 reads CASSLRDRDTYEQYF. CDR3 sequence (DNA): TGTGCCAGCAGCTTGCGGGACAGGGATACCTACGAGCAGTACTTC.

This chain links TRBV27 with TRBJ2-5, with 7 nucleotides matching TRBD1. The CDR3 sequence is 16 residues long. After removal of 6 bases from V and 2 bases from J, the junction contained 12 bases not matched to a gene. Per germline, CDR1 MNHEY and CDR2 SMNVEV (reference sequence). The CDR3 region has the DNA TGTGCCAGCAGAGGACTGACACAGGGGATACAAGAGACCCAGTACTTC. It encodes CASRGLTQGIQETQYF.

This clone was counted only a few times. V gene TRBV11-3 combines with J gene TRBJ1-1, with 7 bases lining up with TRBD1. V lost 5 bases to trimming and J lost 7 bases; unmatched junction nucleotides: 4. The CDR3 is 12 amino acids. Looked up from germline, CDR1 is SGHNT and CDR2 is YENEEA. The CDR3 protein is CASSVQGNEAFF. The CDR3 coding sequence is TGTGCCAGCAGCGTACAGGGGAATGAAGCTTTCTTT.

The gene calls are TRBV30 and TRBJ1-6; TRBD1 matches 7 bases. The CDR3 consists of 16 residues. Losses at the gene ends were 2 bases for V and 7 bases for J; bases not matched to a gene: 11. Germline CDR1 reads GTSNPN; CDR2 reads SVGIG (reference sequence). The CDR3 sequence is CAWSHIPGTANSPLHF. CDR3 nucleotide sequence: TGTGCCTGGAGTCACATCCCCGGGACAGCCAATTCACCCCTCCACTTT.

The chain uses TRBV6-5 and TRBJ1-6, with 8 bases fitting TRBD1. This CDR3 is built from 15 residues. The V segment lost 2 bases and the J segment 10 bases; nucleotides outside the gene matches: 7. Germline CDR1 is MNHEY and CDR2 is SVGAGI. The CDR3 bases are TGTGCCAGCAGTTACCGGGAACAGGGGGGATCACCCCTCCACTTT. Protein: CASSYREQGGSPLHF.

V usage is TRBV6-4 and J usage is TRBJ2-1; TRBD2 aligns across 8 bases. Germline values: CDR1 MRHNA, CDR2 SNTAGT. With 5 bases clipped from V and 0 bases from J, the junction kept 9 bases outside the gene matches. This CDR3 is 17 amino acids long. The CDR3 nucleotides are TGTGCCAGCAGTAAAGGGGACGGGAGGGCCTCCTACAATGAGCAGTTCTTC. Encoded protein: CASSKGDGRASYNEQFF.

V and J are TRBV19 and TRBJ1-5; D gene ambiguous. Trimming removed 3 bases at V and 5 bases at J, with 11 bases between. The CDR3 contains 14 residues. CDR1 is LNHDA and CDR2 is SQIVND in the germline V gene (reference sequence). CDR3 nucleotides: TGTGCCAGTAGTATGGGCCAGGTCGATCAGCCCCAGCATTTT. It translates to CASSMGQVDQPQHF.

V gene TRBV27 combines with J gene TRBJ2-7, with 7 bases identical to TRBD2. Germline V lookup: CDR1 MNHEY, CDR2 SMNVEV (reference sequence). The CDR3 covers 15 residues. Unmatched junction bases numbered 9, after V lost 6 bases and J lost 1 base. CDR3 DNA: TGTGCCAGCAGCCTGACTAGCTGGGGGTCCTACGAGCAGTACTTC. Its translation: CASSLTSWGSYEQYF.

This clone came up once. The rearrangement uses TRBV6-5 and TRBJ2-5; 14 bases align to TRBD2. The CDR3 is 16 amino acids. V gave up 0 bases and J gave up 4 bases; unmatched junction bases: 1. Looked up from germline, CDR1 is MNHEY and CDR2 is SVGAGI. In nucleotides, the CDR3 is TGTGCCAGCAGTTACTCCGGACTAGCGGGAGGAGAGACCCAGTACTTC. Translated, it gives CASSYSGLAGGETQYF.

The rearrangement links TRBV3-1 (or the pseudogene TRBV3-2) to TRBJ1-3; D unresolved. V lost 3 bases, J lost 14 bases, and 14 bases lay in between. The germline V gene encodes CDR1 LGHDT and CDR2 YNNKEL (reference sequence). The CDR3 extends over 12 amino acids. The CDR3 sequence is CASSHVPKSVYF. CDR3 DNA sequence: TGTGCCAGCAGCCATGTCCCTAAAAGCGTATATTTT.

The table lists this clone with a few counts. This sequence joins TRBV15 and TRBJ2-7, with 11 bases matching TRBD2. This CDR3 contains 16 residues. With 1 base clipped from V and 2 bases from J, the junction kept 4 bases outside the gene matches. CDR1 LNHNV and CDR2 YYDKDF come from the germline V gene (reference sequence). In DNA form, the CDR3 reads TGTGCCACCAGCAGAGCGGGACTAGCGGATGCCTACGAGCAGTACTTC. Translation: CATSRAGLADAYEQYF. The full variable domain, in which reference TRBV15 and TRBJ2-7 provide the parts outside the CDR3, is DAMVIQNPRYQVTQFGKPVTLSCSQTLNHNVMYWYQQKSSQAPKLLFHYYDKDFNNEADTPDNFQSRRPNTSFCFLDIRSPGLGDTAMYLCATSRAGLADAYEQYFGPGTRLTVT.

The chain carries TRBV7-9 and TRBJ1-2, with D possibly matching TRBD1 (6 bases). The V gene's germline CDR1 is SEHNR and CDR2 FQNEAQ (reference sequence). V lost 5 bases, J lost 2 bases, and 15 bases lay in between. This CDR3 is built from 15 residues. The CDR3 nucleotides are TGTGCCAGCAGCCTCTTGGGGGCAGGAAACTATGGCTACACCTTC. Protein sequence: CASSLLGAGNYGYTF.

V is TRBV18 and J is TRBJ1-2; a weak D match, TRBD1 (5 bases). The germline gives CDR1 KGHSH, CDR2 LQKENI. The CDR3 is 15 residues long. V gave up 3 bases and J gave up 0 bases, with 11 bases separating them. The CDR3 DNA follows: TGTGCCAGCTCACCCGACAGTTATTCTAACTATGGCTACACCTTC. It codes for CASSPDSYSNYGYTF.

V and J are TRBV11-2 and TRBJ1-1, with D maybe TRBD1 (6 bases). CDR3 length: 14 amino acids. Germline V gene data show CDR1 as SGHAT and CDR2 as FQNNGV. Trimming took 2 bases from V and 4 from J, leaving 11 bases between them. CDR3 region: CASSLPGGGTEAFF. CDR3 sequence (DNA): TGTGCCAGCAGCTTACCTGGGGGCGGCACTGAAGCTTTCTTT.

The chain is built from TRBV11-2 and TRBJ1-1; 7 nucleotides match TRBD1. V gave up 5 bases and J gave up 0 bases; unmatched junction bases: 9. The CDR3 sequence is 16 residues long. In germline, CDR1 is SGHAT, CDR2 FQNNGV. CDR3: CASSISQGGLNTEAFF. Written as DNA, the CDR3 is TGTGCCAGCAGCATTTCCCAGGGGGGTCTGAACACTGAAGCTTTCTTT.

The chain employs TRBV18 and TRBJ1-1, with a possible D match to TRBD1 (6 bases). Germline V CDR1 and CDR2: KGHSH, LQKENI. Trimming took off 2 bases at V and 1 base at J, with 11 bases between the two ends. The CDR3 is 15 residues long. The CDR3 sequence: CASSPLQGQNTEAFF. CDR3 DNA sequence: TGTGCCAGCTCACCATTACAGGGTCAGAACACTGAAGCTTTCTTT.

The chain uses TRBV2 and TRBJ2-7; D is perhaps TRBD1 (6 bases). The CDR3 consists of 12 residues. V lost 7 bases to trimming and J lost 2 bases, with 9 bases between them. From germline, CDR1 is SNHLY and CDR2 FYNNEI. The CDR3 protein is CASTDSTYEQYF. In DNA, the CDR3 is TGTGCCAGCACGGACAGTACCTACGAGCAGTACTTC.

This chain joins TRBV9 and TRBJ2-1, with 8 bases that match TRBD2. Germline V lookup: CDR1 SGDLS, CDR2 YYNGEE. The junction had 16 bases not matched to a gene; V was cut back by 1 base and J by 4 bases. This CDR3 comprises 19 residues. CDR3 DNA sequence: TGTGCCAGCAGCGTATCCCCCTCTGACGGGAGGGACGTTTACAATGAGCAGTTCTTC. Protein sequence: CASSVSPSDGRDVYNEQFF.

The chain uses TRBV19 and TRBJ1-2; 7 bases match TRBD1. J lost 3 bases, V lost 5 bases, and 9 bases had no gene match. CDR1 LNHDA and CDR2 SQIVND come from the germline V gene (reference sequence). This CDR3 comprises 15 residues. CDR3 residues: CASSAKGGADYGYTF. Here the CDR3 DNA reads TGTGCCAGTAGTGCCAAAGGGGGCGCAGACTATGGCTACACCTTC.

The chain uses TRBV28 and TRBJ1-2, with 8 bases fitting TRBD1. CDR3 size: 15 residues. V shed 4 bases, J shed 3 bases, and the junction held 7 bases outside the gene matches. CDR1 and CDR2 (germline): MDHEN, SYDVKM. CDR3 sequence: CASSSYRGVYYGYTF. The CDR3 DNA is TGTGCCAGCAGTTCGTACAGGGGGGTTTACTATGGCTACACCTTC.

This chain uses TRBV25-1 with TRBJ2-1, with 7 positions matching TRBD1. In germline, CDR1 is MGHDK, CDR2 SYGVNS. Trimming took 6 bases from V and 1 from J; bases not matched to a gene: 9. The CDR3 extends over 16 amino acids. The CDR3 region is CASSSSTGRSYNEQFF. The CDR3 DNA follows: TGTGCCAGCAGCAGTTCGACAGGGCGATCCTACAATGAGCAGTTCTTC.

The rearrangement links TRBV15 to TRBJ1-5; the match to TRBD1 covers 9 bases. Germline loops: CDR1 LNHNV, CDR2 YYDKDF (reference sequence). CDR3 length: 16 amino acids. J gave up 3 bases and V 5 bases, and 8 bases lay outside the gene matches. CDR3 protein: CATSRGTGQSNQPQHF. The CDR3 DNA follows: TGTGCCACCAGCCGCGGGACAGGGCAATCCAATCAGCCCCAGCATTTT.

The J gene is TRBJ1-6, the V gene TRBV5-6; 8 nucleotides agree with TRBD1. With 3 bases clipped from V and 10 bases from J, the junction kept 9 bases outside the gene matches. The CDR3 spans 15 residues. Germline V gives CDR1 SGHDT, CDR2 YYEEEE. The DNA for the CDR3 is TGTGCCAGCAGCTGGGGGACAGGCGGGGAATCACCCCTCCACTTT. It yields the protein CASSWGTGGESPLHF.

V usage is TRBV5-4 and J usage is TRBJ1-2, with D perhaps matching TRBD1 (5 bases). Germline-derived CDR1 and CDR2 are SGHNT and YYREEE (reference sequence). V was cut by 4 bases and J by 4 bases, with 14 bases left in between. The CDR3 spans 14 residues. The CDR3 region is CASSREGLGYGYTF. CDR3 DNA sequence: TGTGCCAGCAGCCGCGAGGGACTTGGCTATGGCTACACCTTC.

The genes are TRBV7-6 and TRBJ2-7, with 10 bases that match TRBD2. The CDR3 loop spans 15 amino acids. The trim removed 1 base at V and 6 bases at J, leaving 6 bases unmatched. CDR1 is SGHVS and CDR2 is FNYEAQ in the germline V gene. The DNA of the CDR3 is TGTGCCAGCAGCTTAGGACTAGCGGGTACTTCCGAGCAGTACTTC. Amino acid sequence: CASSLGLAGTSEQYF.

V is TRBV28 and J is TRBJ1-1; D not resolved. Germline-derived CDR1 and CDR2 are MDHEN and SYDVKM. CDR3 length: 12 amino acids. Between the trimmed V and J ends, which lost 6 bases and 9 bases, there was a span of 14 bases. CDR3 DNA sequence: TGTGCCAGCAGGCAACCGGGTGTAAAAGCTTTCTTT. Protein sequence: CASRQPGVKAFF.